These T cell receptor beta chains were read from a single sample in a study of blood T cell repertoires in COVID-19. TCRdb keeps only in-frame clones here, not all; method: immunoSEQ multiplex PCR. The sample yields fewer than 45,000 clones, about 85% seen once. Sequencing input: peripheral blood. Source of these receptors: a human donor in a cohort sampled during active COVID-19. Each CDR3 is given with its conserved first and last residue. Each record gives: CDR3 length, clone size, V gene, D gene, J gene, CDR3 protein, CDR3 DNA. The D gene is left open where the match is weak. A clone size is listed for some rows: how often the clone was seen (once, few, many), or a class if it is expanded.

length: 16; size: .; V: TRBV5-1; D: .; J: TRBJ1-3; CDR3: CASSTNPQGSGNTIYF; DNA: TGCGCCAGCAGCACAAACCCTCAGGGCTCTGGAAACACCATATATTTT
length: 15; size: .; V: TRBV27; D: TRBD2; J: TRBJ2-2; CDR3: CASSLAGGDTGELFF; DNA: TGTGCCAGCAGTTTAGCGGGGGGGGACACCGGGGAGCTGTTTTTT
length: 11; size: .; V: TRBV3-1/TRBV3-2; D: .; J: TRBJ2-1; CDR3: CASSGYNEQFF; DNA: TGTGCCAGTTCCGGTTACAATGAGCAGTTCTTC
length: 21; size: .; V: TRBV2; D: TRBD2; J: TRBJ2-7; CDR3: CASSEAEIWETSIRRGSEQYF; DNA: TGTGCCAGCAGTGAAGCAGAGATTTGGGAGACTAGCATCCGACGGGGTAGCGAGCAGTACTTC
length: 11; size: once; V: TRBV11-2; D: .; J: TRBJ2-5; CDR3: CASSLDRAQYF; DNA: TGTGCCAGCAGCCTAGACCGGGCCCAGTACTTC
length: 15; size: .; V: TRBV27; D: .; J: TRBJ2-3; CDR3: CASRSIGLYTDTQYF; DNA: TGTGCCAGCAGGTCGATAGGACTATACACAGATACGCAGTATTTT
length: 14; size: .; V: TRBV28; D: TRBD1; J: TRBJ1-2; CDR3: CASSQWTGGNGYTF; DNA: TGTGCCAGCAGTCAATGGACAGGGGGCAATGGCTACACCTTC
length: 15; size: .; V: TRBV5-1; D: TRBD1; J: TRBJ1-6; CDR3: CASSPGTGLNSPLHF; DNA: TGCGCCAGCAGCCCCGGGACAGGGCTTAATTCGCCCCTCCACTTT
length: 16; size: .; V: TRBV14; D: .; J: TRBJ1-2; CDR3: CASSQTRRVWNYGYTF; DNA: TGTGCCAGCAGCCAAACGCGCAGGGTTTGGAACTATGGCTACACCTTC
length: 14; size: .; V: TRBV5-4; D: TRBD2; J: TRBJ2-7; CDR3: CASSLAGVAYEQYF; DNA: TGTGCCAGCAGCTTAGCGGGGGTGGCCTACGAGCAGTACTTC
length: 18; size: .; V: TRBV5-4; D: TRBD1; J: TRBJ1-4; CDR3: CASSTGQGAAKTNEKLFF; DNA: TGTGCCAGCAGCACAGGACAGGGGGCGGCTAAAACTAATGAAAAACTGTTTTTT
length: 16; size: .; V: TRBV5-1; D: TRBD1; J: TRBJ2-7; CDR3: CASSLRGTGGVDEQYF; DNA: TGCGCCAGCAGCCTAAGAGGGACAGGGGGTGTCGACGAGCAGTACTTC
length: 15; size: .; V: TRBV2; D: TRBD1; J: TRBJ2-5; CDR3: CASSELQGAGETQYF; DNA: TGTGCCAGCAGCGAATTACAGGGGGCGGGAGAGACCCAGTACTTC
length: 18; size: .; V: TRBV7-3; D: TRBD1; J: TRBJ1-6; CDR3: CASSLTGTGGRRDSPLHF; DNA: TGTGCCAGCAGCTTGACCGGGACAGGGGGAAGACGGGACTCACCCCTCCACTTT
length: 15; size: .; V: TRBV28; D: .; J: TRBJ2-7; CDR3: CASTSTGVGGHEQYF; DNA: TGTGCCAGCACCTCCACAGGGGTGGGGGGCCACGAGCAGTACTTC
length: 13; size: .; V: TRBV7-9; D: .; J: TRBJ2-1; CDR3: CASSPGTGNEQFF; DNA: TGTGCCAGCAGCCCTGGGACTGGCAATGAGCAGTTCTTC
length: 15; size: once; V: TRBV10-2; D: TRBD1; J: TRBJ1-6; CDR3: CASSESVRGNSPLHF; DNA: TGCGCCAGCAGTGAGTCGGTCAGGGGGAATTCACCCCTCCACTTT
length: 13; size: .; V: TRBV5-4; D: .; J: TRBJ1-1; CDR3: CASSNRVNTEAFF; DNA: TGTGCCAGCAGCAACAGGGTAAACACTGAAGCTTTCTTT
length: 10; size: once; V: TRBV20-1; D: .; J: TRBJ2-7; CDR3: CSAKVDNEYF; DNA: TGCAGTGCTAAAGTAGACAACGAGTACTTC
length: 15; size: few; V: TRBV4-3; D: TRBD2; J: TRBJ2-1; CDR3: CASSQPSGGFNEQFF; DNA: TGCGCCAGCAGCCAACCTAGCGGGGGGTTCAATGAGCAGTTCTTC
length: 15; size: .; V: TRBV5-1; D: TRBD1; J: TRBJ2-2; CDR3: CASSSTGYNTGELFF; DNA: TGCGCCAGCAGCTCGACAGGGTACAACACCGGGGAGCTGTTTTTT
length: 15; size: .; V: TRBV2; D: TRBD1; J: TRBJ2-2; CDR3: CASIRETGGPGELFF; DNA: TGTGCCAGCATCCGGGAGACAGGGGGCCCCGGGGAGCTGTTTTTT
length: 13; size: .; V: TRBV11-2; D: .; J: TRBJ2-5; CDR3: CASSPRPGETQYF; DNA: TGTGCCAGCAGCCCCCGGCCGGGAGAGACCCAGTACTTC
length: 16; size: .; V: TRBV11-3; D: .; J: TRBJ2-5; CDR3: CASSLDLNRGEETQYF; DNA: TGTGCCAGCAGCTTAGATCTAAACCGGGGTGAAGAGACCCAGTACTTC
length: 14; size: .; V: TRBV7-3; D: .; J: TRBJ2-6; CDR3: CASSFYSGANVLTF; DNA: TGTGCCAGCAGTTTTTACTCTGGGGCCAACGTCCTGACTTTT
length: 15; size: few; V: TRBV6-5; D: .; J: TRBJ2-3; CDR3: CASSYGDGSTDTQYF; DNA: TGTGCCAGCAGTTACGGAGACGGGAGCACAGATACGCAGTATTTT
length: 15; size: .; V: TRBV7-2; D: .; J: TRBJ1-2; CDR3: CASSLGVSNYNGYTF; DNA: TGTGCCAGCAGCTTAGGGGTCTCCAACTACAATGGCTACACCTTC